The 21 T cell receptor beta chains below were found in one sample sequenced in a study of blood T cells in healthy people across ages. Sample-barcoded 5' priming and a J-beta primer mix drove a second PCR of roughly 6 to 12 cycles. A single record per CDR3 protein comes from TCRdb applying MiXCR to the 5' RACE reads. This sample has 800,000 or so distinct CDR3 sequences; 60% to 80% occur once, and the top ten carry 25% to 35%. Sequenced: blood. The receptors shown here come from a man aged 25 to 45 in good health.

The chain employs TRBV20-1 and TRBJ2-5, with TRBD1 as a possible D gene (5 bases). The V end was cut by 2 bases, the J end by 7 bases, with 17 bases between. From germline, CDR1 is DFQATT and CDR2 SNEGSKA (reference sequence). The CDR3 contains 14 residues. The CDR3 coding sequence is TGCAGTGCTAGATTAAACGGGCTCAGGGCGACCCAGTACTTC. It specifies CSARLNGLRATQYF.

This clonotype was observed a few times. The chain uses TRBV5-1 and TRBJ2-4; possible D gene TRBD2, 6 bases. V lost 6 bases and J lost 2, with 9 bases in between. The CDR3 sequence is 13 residues long. In germline, CDR1 is SGHRS, CDR2 YFSETQ. The CDR3 DNA is TGCGCCAGCAACGGGGGAACCAAAAACATTCAGTACTTC. This encodes CASNGGTKNIQYF.

The chain is built from TRBV4-3 and TRBJ1-5; TRBD1 might be the D (5 bases). Between the trimmed V and J ends, which lost 0 bases and 1 base, there was a span of 13 bases. Germline CDR1 LGHNA, CDR2 YSLEER. This CDR3 region has 17 residues. In DNA form, the CDR3 reads TGCGCCAGCAGCCAAGAGAGGGGCCTTGGAAGCAATCAGCCCCAGCATTTT. Protein: CASSQERGLGSNQPQHF.

On this clonotype: A read error is possible here, since a much larger clone lies one base away. The J gene is TRBJ2-5, the V gene TRBV7-2; unclear D gene. CDR3 length equals 14 residues. From germline, CDR1 is SGHTA and CDR2 FQGNSA. Trimming removed 5 bases at V and 1 base at J, with 11 bases between. Here the CDR3 DNA reads TGTGCCAGCAGCGTCGTGGTGATCCAAGAGACCCAGTACTTC. The encoded protein is CASSVVVIQETQYF.

This chain connects TRBV20-1 to TRBJ2-7; D unresolved. The CDR3 runs to 12 residues. Trimming removed 7 bases at V and 2 bases at J, with 12 bases between. CDR1 DFQATT and CDR2 SNEGSKA come from the germline V gene (reference sequence). The CDR3 protein is CSVPVRTYEQYF. As DNA, the CDR3 is TGCAGTGTCCCTGTCCGGACCTACGAGCAGTACTTC.

The chain uses TRBV29-1 and TRBJ2-1; D unclear. The CDR3 runs to 11 residues. Trimming stripped 0 bases from V and 10 bases from J, with 7 bases between. From germline, CDR1 is SQVTM and CDR2 ANQGSEA. CDR3 in amino acids: CSVEETGEQFF. Written as DNA, the CDR3 is TGCAGCGTTGAAGAAACCGGCGAGCAGTTCTTC.

This clonotype was observed a handful of times. V and J are TRBV6-6 and TRBJ1-2; D is perhaps TRBD1 (6 bases). CDR1 is MNHNY, CDR2 SVGAGI, per germline (reference sequence). This CDR3 has 13 amino acids. V lost 5 bases and J 7 bases, leaving 14 bases between the germline ends. CDR3 sequence (DNA): TGTGCCAGCAGTCCCACCACAGGGTTTGGCTACACCTTC. Translated, it gives CASSPTTGFGYTF.

This clonotype appeared a few times. One junction end does not reproduce the germline sequence, and a read error may be involved. The chain joins TRBV5-1 to TRBJ2-1; 11 bases line up with TRBD2. Germline lookup yields CDR1 SGHRS and CDR2 YFSETQ. The CDR3 contains 19 residues. The CDR3 is CASSLVPSGGPGSYNEQFF. The CDR3 DNA is TGCGCCAGTAGCTTGGTCCCTAGCGGGGGGCCGGGCTCCTACAATGAGCAGTTCTTC.

In this sample, this clonotype turned up a few times. The genes are TRBV6-5 and TRBJ2-7, with 9 bases fitting TRBD2. Germline lookup yields CDR1 MNHEY and CDR2 SVGAGI. This CDR3 region has 16 residues. The ends lost 2 bases at V and 2 bases at J; junction bases unmatched: 7. The DNA for the CDR3 is TGTGCCAGCAGTTACAGTCAGCGGGGGGCAACCTACGAGCAGTACTTC. Amino acids: CASSYSQRGATYEQYF.

The chain recombines TRBV4-3 with TRBJ2-7, with TRBD1 identical over 7 bases. V dropped 0 bases and J dropped 5; count of bases not matched to a gene: 4. The CDR3 is made up of 14 amino acids. The V gene's germline CDR1 is LGHNA and CDR2 YSLEER. The CDR3 DNA follows: TGCGCCAGCAGCCAAGATCGACAGGGCGACGAGCAGTACTTC. It yields the protein CASSQDRQGDEQYF.

This CDR3 reads CSGHHPGGAWGYTF. The CDR3 DNA is TGCAGTGGACACCACCCGGGGGGCGCATGGGGCTACACCTTC. The rearrangement joins TRBV20-1 to TRBJ1-2, with D perhaps matching TRBD1 (6 bases). Trimming pared 7 bases from V and 8 bases from J, leaving 23 bases between. Germline V gene lookup returns CDR1 DFQATT and CDR2 SNEGSKA (reference sequence). This CDR3 has 14 amino acids.

This clonotype was seen once. V usage is TRBV4-2 and J usage is TRBJ2-5; TRBD2 aligns across 12 bases. Germline CDR1 and CDR2: LGHNA and YNFKEQ. Germline trimming cut 0 bases from V and 5 bases from J; bases unmatched to any gene: 10. This CDR3 contains 18 residues. As DNA, the CDR3 is TGTGCCAGCAGCCAAGATGGCGGACTAGCGGGGCCAGGGGAGACCCAGTACTTC. Translated, it gives CASSQDGGLAGPGETQYF.

This chain links TRBV4-2 with TRBJ2-7, with D perhaps TRBD1 (5 bases). Germline V gene lookup returns CDR1 LGHNA and CDR2 YNFKEQ. Trimming took 4 bases from V and 2 from J, leaving 12 bases between them. This CDR3 region has 14 residues. As DNA, the CDR3 is TGTGCCAGCAGCCCTGGGGCAGACCCCTACGAGCAGTACTTC. Translation gives CASSPGADPYEQYF.

V is TRBV4-2 and J is TRBJ2-3, with TRBD1 matching 7 bases. Per the germline V gene, CDR1 is LGHNA and CDR2 is YNFKEQ. This CDR3 is built from 17 residues. The V and J ends lost 2 bases and 0 bases, in that order; junction bases with no gene match: 8. The CDR3 DNA reads TGTGCCAGCAGCCAACACCGAGGACAGGCTAGCACAGATACGCAGTATTTT. The encoded protein is CASSQHRGQASTDTQYF.

V usage is TRBV10-3 and J usage is TRBJ2-7; 9 bases map to TRBD1. The CDR3 extends over 13 amino acids. V gave up 6 bases and J gave up 1 base; unmatched junction bases: 1. Germline values: CDR1 ENHRY, CDR2 SYGVKD. CDR3 loop: CAIRGQGSYEQYF. The CDR3, as DNA: TGTGCCATCAGGGGACAGGGATCCTACGAGCAGTACTTC.

J is TRBJ2-7 and V is TRBV4-2; weak D call: TRBD2 (7 bases). The CDR3 runs to 17 residues. Germline values: CDR1 LGHNA, CDR2 YNFKEQ. The V gene lost 4 bases and the J gene lost 4 bases, with 23 bases spanning the gap. The CDR3 protein is CASSRKSGERGEYEQYF. The DNA for the CDR3 is TGTGCCAGCAGCCGCAAATCAGGGGAGCGGGGCGAATACGAGCAGTACTTC.

The chain is built from TRBV7-2 and TRBJ2-4; weak D call: TRBD2 (7 bases). This CDR3 comprises 14 residues. Germline values: CDR1 SGHTA, CDR2 FQGNSA. The V and J ends lost 8 bases and 6 bases respectively, with 17 bases between them. The CDR3 region has the DNA TGTGCCAGCCGTATGGGGGGGGCGGGAAACATTCAGTACTTC. It is translated as CASRMGGAGNIQYF.

CDR3 in DNA: TGTGCCAGCAGCCCGAGGGACACGATTAACTATGGCTACACCTTC. It specifies CASSPRDTINYGYTF. The V gene is TRBV9, the J gene TRBJ1-2, with a weak D call TRBD1 (6 bases). The CDR3 runs to 15 residues. The V gene lost 4 bases and the J gene lost 1 base, with 14 bases spanning the gap. Per the germline V gene, CDR1 is SGDLS and CDR2 is YYNGEE.

The sample holds a few counts of this clonotype. This chain uses TRBV6-2 or TRBV6-3 with TRBJ1-5; no clear D. This CDR3 comprises 14 residues. Between the trimmed V and J ends, which lost 0 bases and 10 bases, there was a span of 13 bases. From germline, CDR1 is MNHEY and CDR2 SVGEGT. In DNA form, the CDR3 reads TGTGCCAGCAGTTACTCGCCGGAAATCAGCCCCCAGCATTTT. Protein: CASSYSPEISPQHF.

The J gene is TRBJ1-2, the V gene TRBV15; the D is unclear. The germline gives CDR1 LNHNV, CDR2 YYDKDF (reference sequence). V lost 5 bases and J lost 5, with 15 bases in between. This CDR3 spans 14 amino acids. CDR3 residues: CATSAQFEGYGYTF. As DNA, the CDR3 is TGTGCCACCAGCGCACAATTTGAGGGATATGGCTACACCTTC.

The V call is TRBV12-3 or TRBV12-4, the J call TRBJ1-1, with no clear D. The V gene lost 5 bases and the J gene lost 5 bases, with 12 bases spanning the gap. The CDR3 covers 13 residues. CDR3 in amino acids: CASSLTDGTEAFF. The CDR3 nucleotides are TGTGCCAGCAGTCTAACGGATGGGACTGAAGCTTTCTTT.